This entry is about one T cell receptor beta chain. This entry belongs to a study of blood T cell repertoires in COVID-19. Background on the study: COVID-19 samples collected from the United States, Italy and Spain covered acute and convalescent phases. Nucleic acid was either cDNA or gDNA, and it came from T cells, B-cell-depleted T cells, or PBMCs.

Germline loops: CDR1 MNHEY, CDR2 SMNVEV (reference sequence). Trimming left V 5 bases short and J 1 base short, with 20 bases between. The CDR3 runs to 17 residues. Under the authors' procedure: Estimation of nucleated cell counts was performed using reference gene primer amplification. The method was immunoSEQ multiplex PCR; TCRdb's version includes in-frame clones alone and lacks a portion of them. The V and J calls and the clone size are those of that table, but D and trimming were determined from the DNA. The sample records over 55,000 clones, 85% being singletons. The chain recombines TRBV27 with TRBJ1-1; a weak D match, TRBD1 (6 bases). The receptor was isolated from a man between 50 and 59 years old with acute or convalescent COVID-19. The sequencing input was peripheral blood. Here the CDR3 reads CASSLTPPRGANTEAFF. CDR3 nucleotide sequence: TGTGCCAGCAGTCTCACTCCGCCTCGGGGGGCGAACACTGAAGCTTTCTTT.